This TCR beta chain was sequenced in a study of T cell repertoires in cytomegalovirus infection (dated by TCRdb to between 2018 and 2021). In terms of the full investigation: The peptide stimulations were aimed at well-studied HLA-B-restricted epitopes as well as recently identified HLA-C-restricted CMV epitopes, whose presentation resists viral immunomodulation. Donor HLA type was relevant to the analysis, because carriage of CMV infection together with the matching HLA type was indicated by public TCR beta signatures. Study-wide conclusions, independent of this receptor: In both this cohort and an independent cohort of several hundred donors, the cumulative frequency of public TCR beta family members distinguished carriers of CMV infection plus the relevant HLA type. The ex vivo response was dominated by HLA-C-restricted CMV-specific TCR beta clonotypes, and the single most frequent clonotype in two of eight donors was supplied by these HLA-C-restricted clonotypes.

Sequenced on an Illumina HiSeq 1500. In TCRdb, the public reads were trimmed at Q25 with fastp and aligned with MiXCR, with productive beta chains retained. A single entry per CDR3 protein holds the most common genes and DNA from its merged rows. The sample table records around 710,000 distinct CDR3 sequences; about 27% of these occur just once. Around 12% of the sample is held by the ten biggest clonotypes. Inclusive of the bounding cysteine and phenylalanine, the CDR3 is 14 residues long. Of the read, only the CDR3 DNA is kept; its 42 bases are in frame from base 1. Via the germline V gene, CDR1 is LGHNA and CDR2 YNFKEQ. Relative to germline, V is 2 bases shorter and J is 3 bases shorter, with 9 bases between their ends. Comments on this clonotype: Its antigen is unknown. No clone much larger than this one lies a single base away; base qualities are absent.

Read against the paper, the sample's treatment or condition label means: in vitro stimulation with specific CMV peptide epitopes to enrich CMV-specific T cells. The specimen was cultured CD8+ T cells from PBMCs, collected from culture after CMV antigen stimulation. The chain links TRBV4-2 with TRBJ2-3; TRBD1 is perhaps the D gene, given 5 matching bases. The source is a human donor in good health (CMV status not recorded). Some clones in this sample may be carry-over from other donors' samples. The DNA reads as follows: TGTGCCAGCAGCCAAACAAGGGGAACAGATACGCAGTATTTT. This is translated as CASSQTRGTDTQYF.